A single sample is the source of the 30 T cell receptor beta chains below, sequenced in a study of T cell responses to AZD1222 COVID-19 vaccine. TCRdb's copy holds only in-frame clones and misses some; the assay was immunoSEQ multiplex PCR. The table lists roughly 190,000 clones, 80% to 95% of them singletons. The material was peripheral blood, obtained 28 days after the second AZD1222 dose. The receptors derive from an adult who received the AZD1222 COVID-19 vaccine.

The CDR3 loop is CASSRQGVAETQYF. For the CDR3, the DNA is TGTGCCAGCAGCAGACAGGGCGTAGCGGAGACCCAGTACTTC. The gene calls are TRBV25-1 and TRBJ2-5; 7 bases agree with TRBD1. Germline V gene lookup returns CDR1 MGHDK and CDR2 SYGVNS. V gave up 6 bases and J gave up 5 bases; unmatched junction bases: 9. The CDR3 contains 14 residues.

This chain links TRBV5-4 with TRBJ1-4; 9 positions agree with TRBD1. The germline V gene encodes CDR1 SGHNT and CDR2 YYREEE (reference sequence). There are 16 residues in the CDR3. The V and J ends lost 2 bases and 0 bases, in that order; junction bases with no gene match: 2. The CDR3 coding sequence is TGTGCCAGCAGCTTACAGGGGGCCGCAACTAATGAAAAACTGTTTTTT. Translated, it gives CASSLQGAATNEKLFF.

The chain has TRBV6-1 and TRBJ1-6; D ambiguous. Trimming took 2 bases from V and 9 from J, leaving 14 bases between them. Germline CDR1 is MNHNS and CDR2 is SASEGT. CDR3 length: 15 residues. This CDR3 reads CASSESEGYSSPLHF. CDR3 nucleotide sequence: TGTGCCAGCAGTGAAAGCGAAGGGTACAGTTCACCCCTCCACTTT.

The CDR3 DNA reads TGCAGCGTTGAAGTTTGGACAGGGGTCGGAGAGACCCAGTACTTC. This gives the protein CSVEVWTGVGETQYF. This chain joins TRBV29-1 and TRBJ2-5; 9 positions match TRBD1. This CDR3 comprises 15 residues. V was clipped by 1 base and J by 4 bases; unmatched bases: 7. The V gene's germline CDR1 is SQVTM and CDR2 ANQGSEA.

The chain has TRBV2 and TRBJ1-1, with 7 bases that match TRBD1. This CDR3 contains 14 residues. The V and J ends lost 5 bases and 4 bases, in that order; junction bases with no gene match: 7. The germline CDR1 and CDR2 sequences are SNHLY and FYNNEI. The CDR3 coding sequence is TGTGCCAGCAGTATACGGGACAGCAGCACTGAAGCTTTCTTT. Its protein is CASSIRDSSTEAFF.

This chain joins TRBV4-1 and TRBJ1-5, with a weak D call TRBD1 (5 bases). Germline assignment: CDR1 MGHRA and CDR2 YSYEKL. The V end was cut by 5 bases, the J end by 0 bases, with 11 bases between. There are 15 residues in the CDR3. The CDR3 sequence: CASSEGLYSNQPQHF. DNA for the CDR3: TGCGCCAGCAGCGAGGGGCTCTATAGCAATCAGCCCCAGCATTTT.

This clone occurred once. The chain carries TRBV5-1 and TRBJ2-1; the D gene is possibly TRBD1 (5 bases). The V gene lost 5 bases and the J gene lost 5 bases, with 17 bases spanning the gap. Germline CDR1 and CDR2: SGHRS and YFSETQ. This CDR3 contains 15 residues. In DNA form, the CDR3 reads TGCGCCAGCAGGGTAGGGCAGGGTAACCACAATGAGCAGTTCTTC. It encodes CASRVGQGNHNEQFF. Filled out from reference TRBV5-1 and TRBJ2-1, the complete variable domain reads KAGVTQTPRYLIKTRGQQVTLSCSPISGHRSVSWYQQTPGQGLQFLFEYFSETQRNKGNFPGRFSGRQFSNSRSEMNVSTLELGDSALYLCASRVGQGNHNEQFFGPGTRLTVL.

Worth noting for this clone: A junction end diverges from the germline sequence, so it may reflect a read error. V gene TRBV30 combines with J gene TRBJ2-3; TRBD2 agrees at 7 bases. The length of the CDR3 is 13 residues. The germline V gene has CDR1 GTSNPN and CDR2 SVGIG (reference sequence). The DNA for the CDR3 is TGCGGGGCGGGAGAGGGCCGCACAGATACGCAGTATTTT. It is translated as CGAGEGRTDTQYF.

The V and J genes are TRBV27 and TRBJ1-1; D call uncertain. The CDR3 has 14 residues. The germline V and J ends were trimmed by 3 bases and 0 bases, with 8 bases remaining between them. Germline assignment: CDR1 MNHEY and CDR2 SMNVEV (reference sequence). CDR3 loop: CASSFGGLNTEAFF. The CDR3 bases are TGTGCCAGCAGTTTCGGAGGTCTGAACACTGAAGCTTTCTTT.

The V gene is TRBV11-3, the J gene TRBJ1-1; D uncertain. Germline lookup yields CDR1 SGHNT and CDR2 YENEEA. V was clipped by 1 base and J by 5 bases, with 8 bases between them. This CDR3 has 13 residues. The CDR3 loop reads CASSLGEKTEAFF. The CDR3 nucleotides read TGTGCCAGCAGCTTAGGTGAGAAGACTGAAGCTTTCTTT.

The V call is TRBV14, the J call TRBJ2-1; D possibly corresponds to TRBD1 (7 bases). The V gene's germline CDR1 is SGHDN and CDR2 FVKESK. The V gene lost 4 bases and the J gene lost 4 bases, with 14 bases spanning the gap. This CDR3 has 15 residues. The CDR3 reads CASSRRRDRYNEQFF. The CDR3 coding sequence is TGTGCCAGCAGCCGGAGGCGGGACAGATACAATGAGCAGTTCTTC.

V and J are TRBV28 and TRBJ1-1; D not certain. CDR1 and CDR2 (germline): MDHEN, SYDVKM. The CDR3 covers 14 residues. The germline V and J ends were trimmed by 5 bases and 2 bases, with 12 bases remaining between them. The CDR3 loop reads CASSPPWANTEAFF. CDR3 DNA sequence: TGTGCCAGCAGTCCTCCGTGGGCCAACACTGAAGCTTTCTTT. Full variable domain (outside the CDR3, taken from reference TRBV28 and TRBJ1-1): DVKVTQSSRYLVKRTGEKVFLECVQDMDHENMFWYRQDPGLGLRLIYFSYDVKMKEKGDIPEGYSVSREKKERFSLILESASTNQTSMYLCASSPPWANTEAFFGQGTRLTVV.

The chain uses TRBV5-4 and TRBJ2-2; TRBD1 might be the D (5 bases). The CDR3 contains 14 residues. From germline, CDR1 is SGHNT and CDR2 YYREEE (reference sequence). V was clipped by 2 bases and J by 4 bases, with 9 bases between them. For the CDR3, the DNA is TGTGCCAGCAGCTTTGACAGCAGCACCGGGGAGCTGTTTTTT. As protein: CASSFDSSTGELFF.

The chain couples TRBV19 to TRBJ1-1; tentative D call: TRBD1 (6 bases). The CDR3 loop spans 12 amino acids. V was shortened by 10 bases and J by 6 bases, with 15 bases between the two germline ends. The germline CDR1 and CDR2 sequences are LNHDA and SQIVND (reference sequence). In DNA form, the CDR3 reads TGTGCCACCAGGGGCACGAAGGCTGAAGCTTTCTTT. Its protein product is CATRGTKAEAFF.

This chain links TRBV7-9 with TRBJ2-1, with TRBD2 matching 11 bases. Trimming cost V 6 bases and J 6 bases; bases outside gene matches: 7. The germline gives CDR1 SEHNR, CDR2 FQNEAQ (reference sequence). The CDR3 has 15 amino acids. The CDR3 DNA reads TGTGCCAGCAGGCGAGACACTAGCGGGAGCAATGAGCAGTTCTTC. It yields the protein CASRRDTSGSNEQFF.

This clone was seen once. The chain is built from TRBV14 and TRBJ2-7; unclear D gene. The CDR3 has 13 residues. In germline, CDR1 is SGHDN, CDR2 FVKESK. The V and J ends lost 1 base and 6 bases respectively, with 10 bases between them. The CDR3: CASSQVPGSEQYF. Here the CDR3 DNA reads TGTGCCAGCAGCCAAGTCCCCGGATCCGAGCAGTACTTC. Variable domain in full (rest from reference TRBV14 and TRBJ2-7): EAGVTQFPSHSVIEKGQTVTLRCDPISGHDNLYWYRRVMGKEIKFLLHFVKESKQDESGMPNNRFLAERTGGTYSTLKVQPAELEDSGVYFCASSQVPGSEQYFGPGTRLTVT.

The chain links TRBV6-4 to TRBJ2-1, with TRBD2 matching 10 bases. The CDR3 is 16 amino acids. V shed 0 bases, J shed 5 bases, and the junction held 4 bases outside the gene matches. Germline lookup yields CDR1 MRHNA and CDR2 SNTAGT. CDR3 coding DNA: TGTGCCAGCAGTGACTCGAGAGCGGGAGGGAACAATGAGCAGTTCTTC. This gives the protein CASSDSRAGGNNEQFF.

This chain joins TRBV18 and TRBJ1-3, with D uncertain. V shed 4 bases and J shed 0 bases, with 4 bases lying between them. Germline assignment: CDR1 KGHSH and CDR2 LQKENI. The CDR3 consists of 13 residues. This CDR3 is CASSLLSGNTIYF. CDR3 nucleotides: TGTGCCAGCTCACTCCTCTCTGGAAACACCATATATTTT.

J is TRBJ1-4 and V is TRBV27; 12 nucleotides match TRBD1. The germline V gene encodes CDR1 MNHEY and CDR2 SMNVEV (reference sequence). J gave up 8 bases and V 8 bases, and 9 bases lay outside the gene matches. The CDR3 totals 15 residues. CDR3 coding DNA: TGTGCCAGCGGGACAGGGGGCTCTCCCAAGGAAAAACTGTTTTTT. Amino acid sequence: CASGTGGSPKEKLFF.

CDR3 sequence: CASSGGFPNNEQFF. CDR3 in DNA: TGTGCCAGCAGCGGGGGGTTCCCCAACAATGAGCAGTTCTTC. The V gene is TRBV7-9, the J gene TRBJ2-1, with D tentatively TRBD2 (6 bases). Trimming stripped 5 bases from V and 5 bases from J, with 13 bases between. This CDR3 contains 14 residues. Per the germline V gene, CDR1 is SEHNR and CDR2 is FQNEAQ (reference sequence).

This chain uses TRBV7-2 with TRBJ2-3; no firm D call. Trimming took off 4 bases at V and 4 bases at J, with 15 bases between the two ends. This CDR3 region has 15 residues. Germline loops: CDR1 SGHTA, CDR2 FQGNSA. For the CDR3, the DNA is TGTGCCAGCAGCTGGGGTCCGAGAAAAGCAGATACGCAGTATTTT. Translating gives CASSWGPRKADTQYF.

This chain connects TRBV5-8 to TRBJ2-2; 8 bases align to TRBD1. Germline values: CDR1 SGHTS, CDR2 YDEGEE. CDR3 length: 15 residues. Trimming cost V 4 bases and J 3 bases; bases outside gene matches: 5. This CDR3 is CASSRTGLDTGELFF. CDR3 nucleotides: TGTGCCAGCAGCCGGACAGGGTTAGACACCGGGGAGCTGTTTTTT.

The chain's CDR3 is CASSLQPPLLRSNQPQHF. In DNA form, the CDR3 reads TGTGCCAGCAGTTTACAGCCCCCCCTACTCAGAAGCAATCAGCCCCAGCATTTT. The genes are TRBV27 and TRBJ1-5; D is undetermined. The V gene's germline CDR1 is MNHEY and CDR2 SMNVEV (reference sequence). The CDR3 has 18 amino acids. Trimming removed 2 bases from V and 1 base from J, with 18 bases in between.

The CDR3 DNA is TGTGCCAGCAGTACCAGGGTTCTCGAGCAGTACTTC. Translation gives CASSTRVLEQYF. The rearrangement links TRBV28 to TRBJ2-7; weak D call: TRBD1 (5 bases). Trimming removed 5 bases from V and 6 bases from J, with 11 bases in between. The V gene's germline CDR1 is MDHEN and CDR2 SYDVKM. The CDR3 consists of 12 residues.

As to this clone: Additional DNA sequences in this sample encode the identical CDR3. V is TRBV2 and J is TRBJ1-2; maybe TRBD1 (5 bases). V gave up 6 bases and J gave up 6 bases, with 11 bases separating them. The CDR3 extends over 12 amino acids. Germline V gene lookup returns CDR1 SNHLY and CDR2 FYNNEI. This CDR3 reads CASRGTGDGYTF. The CDR3, as DNA: TGTGCCAGCAGGGGGACGGGGGATGGCTACACCTTC.

The rearrangement links TRBV2 to TRBJ2-7; a weak D match, TRBD2 (7 bases). Germline V gene lookup returns CDR1 SNHLY and CDR2 FYNNEI. This CDR3 has 13 amino acids. V dropped 4 bases and J dropped 7 bases, with 14 bases sitting between them. For the CDR3, the DNA is TGTGCCAGCAGTGGGTACAGGGAGGGAGAGCAGTACTTC. Protein: CASSGYREGEQYF.

The J gene is TRBJ1-2, the V gene TRBV7-9; D is uncertain. Per germline, CDR1 SEHNR and CDR2 FQNEAQ (reference sequence). The V and J ends lost 5 bases and 8 bases respectively, with 24 bases between them. This CDR3 is 16 amino acids long. CDR3: CASSPRWAANFGGYTF. The DNA of the CDR3 is TGTGCCAGCAGCCCCAGATGGGCCGCCAACTTCGGCGGCTACACCTTC.

The chain uses TRBV6-5 and TRBJ2-7; 7 bases line up with TRBD1. CDR3 length equals 16 residues. The trim removed 1 base at V and 0 bases at J, leaving 6 bases unmatched. The V gene's germline CDR1 is MNHEY and CDR2 SVGAGI. The CDR3 spells CASSYWGQSSSYEQYF. In nucleotides, the CDR3 is TGTGCCAGCAGTTACTGGGGACAGTCGAGCTCCTACGAGCAGTACTTC.

The chain has TRBV27 and TRBJ2-5; 8 bases are shared with TRBD1. This CDR3 comprises 17 residues. Unmatched junction bases numbered 11, after V lost 1 base and J lost 4 bases. CDR1 and CDR2 from the germline V gene are MNHEY and SMNVEV (reference sequence). The CDR3 coding sequence is TGTGCCAGCAGTTTATTCGGCGAGACAGGGGTAGGAGAGACCCAGTACTTC. It is translated as CASSLFGETGVGETQYF.

In this sample, this clone turned up a few times. V usage is TRBV29-1 and J usage is TRBJ1-1; D is unresolved. Germline V gives CDR1 SQVTM, CDR2 ANQGSEA. The V end lost 7 bases, the J end lost 3 bases, and 18 bases lay between the germline ends. The CDR3 contains 14 residues. The CDR3 coding sequence is TGCAGCGCCGACTGGGGAGGGTTACACACTGAAGCTTTCTTT. Encoded protein: CSADWGGLHTEAFF.